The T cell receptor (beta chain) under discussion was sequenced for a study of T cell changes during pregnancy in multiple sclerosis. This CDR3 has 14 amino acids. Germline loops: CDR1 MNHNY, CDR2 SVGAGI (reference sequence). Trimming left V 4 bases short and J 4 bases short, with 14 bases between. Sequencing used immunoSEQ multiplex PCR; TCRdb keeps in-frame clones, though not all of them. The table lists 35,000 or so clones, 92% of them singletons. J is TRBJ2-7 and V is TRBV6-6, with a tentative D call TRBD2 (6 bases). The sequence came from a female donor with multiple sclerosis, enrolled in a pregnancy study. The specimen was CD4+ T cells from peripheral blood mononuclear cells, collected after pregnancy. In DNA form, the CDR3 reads TGTGCCAGCAGTTCCTTAGCAGGGAGGTACGAGCAGTACTTC. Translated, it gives CASSSLAGRYEQYF.